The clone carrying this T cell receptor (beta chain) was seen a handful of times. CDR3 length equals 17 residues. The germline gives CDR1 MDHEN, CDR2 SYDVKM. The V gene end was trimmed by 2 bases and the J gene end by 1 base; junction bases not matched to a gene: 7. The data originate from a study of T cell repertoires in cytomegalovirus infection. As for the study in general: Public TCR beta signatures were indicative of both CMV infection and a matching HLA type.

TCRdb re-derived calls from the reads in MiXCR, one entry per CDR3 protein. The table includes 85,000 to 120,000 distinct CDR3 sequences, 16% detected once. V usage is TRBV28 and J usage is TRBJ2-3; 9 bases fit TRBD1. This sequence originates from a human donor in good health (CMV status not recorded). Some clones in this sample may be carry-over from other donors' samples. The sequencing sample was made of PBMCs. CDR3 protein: CASSLNRGRIRTDTQYF. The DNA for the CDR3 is TGTGCCAGCAGTTTAAACAGGGGGCGCATCCGCACAGATACGCAGTATTTT.